Below, 22 T cell receptor beta chains from the same sample are listed, as sequenced in a study of OX40 agonist ivuxolimab in advanced cancers. Data came from immunoSEQ multiplex PCR; TCRdb stores just in-frame clones and leaves some out. Of approximately 61,000 clones listed, about 88% were seen once; the top ten hold over 15%. The sample in question was CD4+ or CD8+ T cells sorted from blood, obtained in a trial of the OX40 agonist ivuxolimab. Receptors were obtained from an adult with an advanced solid tumor such as melanoma, head and neck, liver or kidney cancer.

The rearrangement uses TRBV5-6 and TRBJ1-4, with D perhaps TRBD1 (5 bases). V lost 4 bases and J 5 bases, leaving 21 bases between the germline ends. Germline loops: CDR1 SGHDT, CDR2 YYEEEE. The CDR3 has 17 residues. The CDR3 region is CASSNESAFGGNEKLFF. Here the CDR3 DNA reads TGTGCCAGCAGCAACGAGTCGGCATTCGGGGGGAATGAAAAACTGTTTTTT.

J is TRBJ2-1 and V is TRBV13; 14 bases agree with TRBD2. The CDR3 sequence is 14 residues long. The germline V gene has CDR1 PRHDT and CDR2 FYEKMQ (reference sequence). The V segment lost 9 bases and the J segment 5 bases; nucleotides outside the gene matches: 3. CDR3 DNA: TGTGCCAGTCCGGGACTAGCGGGAGACAATGAGCAGTTCTTC. It translates to CASPGLAGDNEQFF.

Points on this clone: An end of the junction does not agree with germline; a read error may underlie this. The rearrangement joins TRBV4-2 to TRBJ2-2; 9 nucleotides line up with TRBD2. The CDR3 is made up of 17 amino acids. Germline V lookup: CDR1 LGHNA, CDR2 YNFKEQ. CDR3 DNA sequence: TGTGCCAGCGGCCAAGCCGAGCGGGAGGTAAACACCGGGGAGCTGTTTTTT. It codes for CASGQAEREVNTGELFF.

This sequence joins TRBV11-2 and TRBJ2-5, with D possibly called TRBD1 or TRBD2 (7 bases each). CDR1 and CDR2 (germline): SGHAT, FQNNGV. The CDR3 loop spans 16 amino acids. V shed 1 base and J shed 4 bases, with 16 bases lying between them. CDR3 coding DNA: TGTGCCAGCAGCTTAGCTTACAGGGGCGGGGGAGAGACCCAGTACTTC. Its protein is CASSLAYRGGGETQYF.

This chain connects TRBV9 to TRBJ2-7; 8 bases match TRBD1. CDR1 is SGDLS and CDR2 is YYNGEE in the germline V gene. This CDR3 region has 15 residues. With 0 bases clipped from V and 5 bases from J, the junction kept 7 bases outside the gene matches. In DNA, the CDR3 is TGTGCCAGCAGCGTAGGGACAGGGACAGGTGACGAGCAGTACTTC. Translated: CASSVGTGTGDEQYF.

The V gene is TRBV4-1, the J gene TRBJ2-5, with D uncertain. The CDR3 contains 14 residues. V lost 4 bases to trimming and J lost 2 bases, with 11 bases between them. Germline V gives CDR1 MGHRA, CDR2 YSYEKL. The CDR3 DNA reads as TGCGCCAGCAGCCCAGAGACTGGTCAAGAGACCCAGTACTTC. It is translated as CASSPETGQETQYF.

This chain joins TRBV7-9 and TRBJ2-2; 11 nucleotides align to TRBD2. Germline assignment: CDR1 SEHNR and CDR2 FQNEAQ (reference sequence). This CDR3 has 17 amino acids. J was trimmed by 1 base and V by 5 bases; bases with no gene match: 6. CDR3 sequence: CASSGYGTSGNTGELFF. In nucleotides, the CDR3 is TGTGCCAGCAGCGGGTATGGGACTAGCGGGAACACCGGGGAGCTGTTTTTT.

V and J are TRBV20-1 and TRBJ2-7, with 8 bases fitting TRBD1. From germline, CDR1 is DFQATT and CDR2 SNEGSKA (reference sequence). The junction had 5 bases not matched to a gene; V was cut back by 6 bases and J by 7 bases. The CDR3 loop spans 11 amino acids. CDR3 in DNA: TGCAGTGCCGGGACAGGAGGTGAGCAGTACTTC. Amino acids: CSAGTGGEQYF.

The V gene is TRBV4-1, the J gene TRBJ2-5; the match to TRBD1 covers 10 bases. This CDR3 is built from 15 residues. CDR1 and CDR2 from the germline V gene are MGHRA and YSYEKL. V shed 1 base and J 5 bases; nucleotides not matched to a gene: 4. The CDR3 nucleotides read TGCGCCAGCAGCCAAGTGACAGGGGGCTGGGAGACCCAGTACTTC. Its protein product is CASSQVTGGWETQYF.

In this sample, this clone turned up once. The chain is built from TRBV15 and TRBJ1-2; weak D call: TRBD1 (5 bases). The CDR3 contains 15 residues. Per germline, CDR1 LNHNV and CDR2 YYDKDF (reference sequence). The ends were cut back, 5 bases at V and 0 bases at J, with 13 bases in the middle. CDR3: CATSGPEDTNYGYTF. The CDR3 DNA is TGTGCCACCAGCGGCCCGGAGGACACTAACTATGGCTACACCTTC.

The rearrangement uses TRBV7-3 and TRBJ2-2, with 8 positions matching TRBD1. This CDR3 comprises 16 residues. With 5 bases clipped from V and 4 bases from J, the junction kept 9 bases outside the gene matches. Germline CDR1 and CDR2: SGHTA and FQGTGA. The CDR3 region has the DNA TGTGCCAGCAGCGGGTTGTGGACAGGGCCCACCGGGGAGCTGTTTTTT. Amino acid sequence: CASSGLWTGPTGELFF.

V is TRBV7-3 and J is TRBJ2-3; no reliable D call. Germline CDR1 and CDR2: SGHTA and FQGTGA. The V end lost 1 base, the J end lost 2 bases, and 4 bases lay between the germline ends. This CDR3 has 13 residues. For the CDR3, the DNA is TGTGCCAGCAGCTTAAAAAACACAGATACGCAGTATTTT. It yields the protein CASSLKNTDTQYF.

The chain couples TRBV7-3 to TRBJ1-1; unclear D gene. V dropped 1 base and J dropped 5 bases, with 11 bases sitting between them. This CDR3 comprises 14 residues. CDR1 and CDR2 from the germline V gene are SGHTA and FQGTGA. CDR3 in DNA: TGTGCCAGCAGCTTAAGCGCCCGGGGAACTGAAGCTTTCTTT. Translated: CASSLSARGTEAFF.

The rearrangement joins TRBV11-2 to TRBJ2-2; D call uncertain. Germline V gene data show CDR1 as SGHAT and CDR2 as FQNNGV. The CDR3 runs to 13 residues. Trimming took off 4 bases at V and 6 bases at J, with 9 bases between the two ends. DNA of the CDR3: TGTGCCAGCAGCTCGAATGTCCCCGGGGAGCTGTTTTTT. This translates into CASSSNVPGELFF.

The chain uses TRBV5-4 and TRBJ2-2; a possible D gene is TRBD1 (5 bases). Trimming removed 2 bases at V and 1 base at J, with 15 bases between. The CDR3 sequence is 17 residues long. Germline CDR1 reads SGHNT; CDR2 reads YYREEE (reference sequence). CDR3 coding DNA: TGTGCCAGCAGCTTCTCCTTCGGGCAGGGGAACACCGGGGAGCTGTTTTTT. It translates to CASSFSFGQGNTGELFF.

This clone was observed once. The rearrangement uses TRBV10-3 and TRBJ1-2; D is unclear. Per the germline V gene, CDR1 is ENHRY and CDR2 is SYGVKD. Trimming took off 5 bases at V and 0 bases at J, with 13 bases between the two ends. The CDR3 has 15 residues. The CDR3 loop reads CAISQDPLANYGYTF. The CDR3 DNA follows: TGTGCCATCAGTCAAGACCCCCTAGCTAACTATGGCTACACCTTC.

The gene calls are TRBV6-5 and TRBJ1-4; the D is unclear. CDR3 length equals 12 residues. Germline-derived CDR1 and CDR2 are MNHEY and SVGAGI. The V and J ends lost 6 bases and 4 bases respectively, with 6 bases between them. The CDR3 region has the DNA TGTGCCAGCAGCCCTGGTAATGAAAAACTGTTTTTT. It yields the protein CASSPGNEKLFF.

The chain uses TRBV5-6 and TRBJ2-1; D is possibly TRBD1 (5 bases). V was clipped by 2 bases and J by 4 bases, with 13 bases between them. In germline, CDR1 is SGHDT, CDR2 YYEEEE. CDR3 length: 15 amino acids. The CDR3 sequence: CASSLIRDSYNEQFF. The CDR3 DNA is TGTGCCAGCAGCTTAATCCGTGACAGTTACAATGAGCAGTTCTTC.

This chain joins TRBV27 and TRBJ2-5, with TRBD1 identical over 9 bases. The CDR3 runs 14 residues. In germline, CDR1 is MNHEY, CDR2 SMNVEV (reference sequence). Losses at the gene ends were 3 bases for V and 5 bases for J; bases not matched to a gene: 4. The CDR3 nucleotides are TGTGCCAGCAGTTTCACAGGGGGCTATGAGACCCAGTACTTC. Translated, it gives CASSFTGGYETQYF.

This chain's CDR3 is CASSATSGRAYEQYF. CDR3 bases: TGTGCCAGCAGCGCAACTAGCGGGAGGGCCTACGAGCAGTACTTC. The J gene is TRBJ2-7, the V gene TRBV5-5, with 13 positions matching TRBD2. Losses at the gene ends were 4 bases for V and 2 bases for J; bases not matched to a gene: 3. CDR3 length equals 15 residues. Germline values: CDR1 SGHKS, CDR2 YYEKEE (reference sequence).

The chain recombines TRBV28 with TRBJ2-1, with D perhaps TRBD2 (6 bases). The CDR3 contains 14 residues. Trimming cost V 0 bases and J 9 bases, with 12 bases left between them. Germline values: CDR1 MDHEN, CDR2 SYDVKM. The CDR3 DNA reads TGTGCCAGCAGTTTATGGACGGGAGTTATTGAGCAGTTCTTC. This translates into CASSLWTGVIEQFF.

This chain joins TRBV28 and TRBJ1-5, with 9 bases identical to TRBD1. CDR3 size: 16 residues. Trimming cost V 5 bases and J 1 base; bases outside gene matches: 6. Germline CDR1 MDHEN, CDR2 SYDVKM. CDR3 bases: TGTGCCAGCAGTATCTCACAGGGGGCGAGCAATCAGCCCCAGCATTTT. It translates to CASSISQGASNQPQHF.